These 28 T cell receptor beta chains share one sample of origin, sequenced in a study of cytomegalovirus exposure and HLA in healthy donors. The PCR had 60 Vbeta and 13 Jbeta primers. Assay used: immunoSEQ multiplex PCR; TCRdb lists only in-frame clones, some missing. The sample carries some 170,000 clones, 65% to 75% recorded once. The specimen sequenced was PBMCs. The receptors were gathered from a human donor in good health.

This clone was detected once. This rearrangement joins TRBV13 to TRBJ2-3, with 10 bases identical to TRBD2. This CDR3 region has 16 residues. Germline-derived CDR1 and CDR2 are PRHDT and FYEKMQ (reference sequence). V lost 5 bases to trimming and J lost 2 bases; unmatched junction nucleotides: 7. The CDR3 DNA follows: TGTGCCAGCAGCCCCGGACTAGCGGATTCCACAGATACGCAGTATTTT. Protein: CASSPGLADSTDTQYF.

As concerns this clone: At one of its ends the junction is not consistent with the germline gene, which may arise from a read error. The gene calls are TRBV6-5 and TRBJ2-1; possible D gene TRBD1, 5 bases. The CDR3 has 13 amino acids. Germline CDR1 MNHEY, CDR2 SVGAGI. The CDR3 sequence: CASSRQYPNGQFF. The CDR3 DNA is TGTGCCAGCAGCCGACAGTACCCCAATGGGCAGTTCTTC.

Regarding this clone: One junction end does not reproduce the germline sequence, and a read error may be involved. The J gene is TRBJ2-1, the V gene TRBV7-7; a weak D match, TRBD1 (7 bases). In germline, CDR1 is SSHAT, CDR2 FNYEAQ (reference sequence). The CDR3 loop spans 15 amino acids. In DNA, the CDR3 is TGTGCTAGCAGCTTAGCCAGGGGGGAGTACAATGAGCAGTTCTTC. Its protein is CASSLARGEYNEQFF.

The chain is built from TRBV7-2 and TRBJ1-4, with D perhaps matching TRBD1 (6 bases). This CDR3 spans 15 amino acids. The germline gives CDR1 SGHTA, CDR2 FQGNSA. V was clipped by 6 bases and J by 7 bases, with 18 bases between them. In DNA form, the CDR3 reads TGTGCCAGCAGGGATCCTGGGGGGGCGCTTGAAAAACTGTTTTTT. Translation: CASRDPGGALEKLFF.

The CDR3 is CASSYLRTAKWNEQYF. The CDR3 nucleotides are TGTGCCAGCAGTTACTTAAGGACAGCCAAGTGGAACGAGCAGTACTTC. V and J are TRBV6-5 and TRBJ2-7, with D perhaps TRBD1 (6 bases). CDR3 length equals 16 residues. The ends were cut back, 1 base at V and 5 bases at J, with 18 bases in the middle. The germline V gene has CDR1 MNHEY and CDR2 SVGAGI.

The chain carries TRBV28 and TRBJ1-2; D remains ambiguous. The CDR3 has 14 amino acids. V gave up 2 bases and J gave up 5 bases, with 12 bases separating them. Germline V gene lookup returns CDR1 MDHEN and CDR2 SYDVKM. CDR3 protein: CASSLVERSYGYTF. CDR3 nucleotides: TGTGCCAGCAGTTTAGTCGAACGGAGTTATGGCTACACCTTC.

V gene TRBV5-1 combines with J gene TRBJ1-2, with TRBD1 identical over 8 bases. J gave up 4 bases and V 2 bases, and 7 bases lay outside the gene matches. Per germline, CDR1 SGHRS and CDR2 YFSETQ. The CDR3 spans 15 residues. The CDR3 DNA reads TGCGCCAGCAGCTTACAGGGAGACAGGGGCTATGGCTACACCTTC. Protein product: CASSLQGDRGYGYTF.

V and J are TRBV7-3 and TRBJ2-1; weak D call: TRBD1 (6 bases). The CDR3 is made up of 15 amino acids. Germline loops: CDR1 SGHTA, CDR2 FQGTGA. V was shortened by 5 bases and J by 4 bases, with 15 bases between the two germline ends. Written as DNA, the CDR3 is TGTGCCAGCAGCGTTGGGCAGGGGCAATACAATGAGCAGTTCTTC. It encodes CASSVGQGQYNEQFF. The full variable domain, its missing parts supplied by reference TRBV7-3 and TRBJ2-1, is GAGVSQTPSNKVTEKGKYVELRCDPISGHTALYWYRQSLGQGPEFLIYFQGTGAADDSGLPNDRFFAVRPEGSVSTLKIQRTERGDSAVYLCASSVGQGQYNEQFFGPGTRLTVL.

In the case of this clone: A read error may account for a junction end that differs from germline. The chain links TRBV7-7 to TRBJ1-5; D unresolved. Germline V gene lookup returns CDR1 SSHAT and CDR2 FNYEAQ (reference sequence). This CDR3 has 15 residues. DNA for the CDR3: TGTGCTAGCAGCCACTTAACAGTCCGGGGACAGCCCCAGCATTTT. It translates to CASSHLTVRGQPQHF. Combining the CDR3 with reference TRBV7-7 and TRBJ1-5 gives the whole variable domain GAGVSQSPRYKVTKRGQDVTLRCDPISSHATLYWYQQALGQGPEFLTYFNYEAQPDKSGLPSDRFSAERPEGSISTLTIQRTEQRDSAMYRCASSHLTVRGQPQHFGDGTRLSIL.

V is TRBV7-2 and J is TRBJ1-6; TRBD1 aligns across 7 bases. Germline assignment: CDR1 SGHTA and CDR2 FQGNSA. With 5 bases clipped from V and 4 bases from J, the junction kept 5 bases outside the gene matches. The CDR3 totals 15 residues. CDR3 sequence (DNA): TGTGCCAGCAGCGCGACAGGGTTGTATAATTCACCCCTCCACTTT. This sequence encodes CASSATGLYNSPLHF.

This clone has just a few counts. The V call is TRBV7-9, the J call TRBJ2-7, with D tentatively TRBD1 (5 bases). V lost 4 bases to trimming and J lost 0 bases, with 16 bases between them. Germline V CDR1 and CDR2: SEHNR, FQNEAQ (reference sequence). The CDR3 consists of 16 residues. CDR3 DNA sequence: TGTGCCAGCAGCTCCCGCTCGGACACCGGCTCCTACGAGCAGTACTTC. Translating it yields CASSSRSDTGSYEQYF.

This clone has only a few counts. This chain connects TRBV6-5 to TRBJ2-7; 10 bases line up with TRBD1. This CDR3 is 14 amino acids long. Germline CDR1 reads MNHEY; CDR2 reads SVGAGI. Losses at the gene ends were 5 bases for V and 4 bases for J; bases not matched to a gene: 5. CDR3 amino acids: CASSRPDRGYEQYF. The DNA for the CDR3 is TGTGCCAGCAGTAGACCGGACAGGGGGTACGAGCAGTACTTC.

This chain connects TRBV27 to TRBJ1-1, with D hard to call. Germline V gene lookup returns CDR1 MNHEY and CDR2 SMNVEV (reference sequence). There are 15 residues in the CDR3. V was cut by 5 bases and J by 0 bases, with 13 bases left in between. The CDR3, as DNA: TGTGCCAGCAGTGCCTCGATGGGCATGAACACTGAAGCTTTCTTT. This codes for CASSASMGMNTEAFF.

The genes are TRBV7-8 and TRBJ1-2; D might be TRBD1 (6 bases). Germline V gives CDR1 SGHVS, CDR2 FQNEAQ. V lost 7 bases to trimming and J lost 6 bases, with 15 bases between them. This CDR3 has 13 amino acids. The CDR3: CASTGGGRDGYTF. The CDR3 DNA reads as TGTGCCAGCACCGGGGGGGGGCGGGATGGCTACACCTTC.

The V gene is TRBV7-9, the J gene TRBJ1-1, with D hard to call. This CDR3 contains 14 residues. CDR1 is SEHNR and CDR2 is FQNEAQ in the germline V gene (reference sequence). The V gene lost 5 bases and the J gene lost 0 bases, with 10 bases spanning the gap. CDR3 in DNA: TGTGCCAGCAGCCCGCCGACACTGAACACTGAAGCTTTCTTT. This gives the protein CASSPPTLNTEAFF.

The V and J genes are TRBV7-9 and TRBJ2-4, with TRBD2 matching 7 bases. Germline V lookup: CDR1 SEHNR, CDR2 FQNEAQ (reference sequence). The CDR3 is 16 residues long. The junction had 3 bases not matched to a gene; V was cut back by 1 base and J by 0 bases. Here the CDR3 DNA reads TGTGCCAGCAGCTTAGGAGCGGGGCTAGCCAAAAACATTCAGTACTTC. As protein: CASSLGAGLAKNIQYF.

The chain combines TRBV27 with TRBJ1-1, with D maybe TRBD1 (6 bases). CDR3 length: 15 residues. V lost 5 bases, J lost 5 bases, and 18 bases lay in between. Germline assignment: CDR1 MNHEY and CDR2 SMNVEV (reference sequence). CDR3 in amino acids: CASSPLGATGTEAFF. The CDR3 DNA is TGTGCCAGCAGTCCCTTGGGGGCGACGGGAACTGAAGCTTTCTTT.

This clone has only one observation. CDR3: CASRASGGVYEQYF. CDR3 DNA sequence: TGTGCCAGCAGGGCTAGCGGGGGGGTCTACGAGCAGTACTTC. V is TRBV6-1 and J is TRBJ2-7, with 12 bases aligning to TRBD2. The CDR3 has 14 residues. V shed 6 bases, J shed 3 bases, and the junction held 3 bases outside the gene matches. CDR1 and CDR2 (germline): MNHNS, SASEGT.

This clone was counted a few times. The chain uses TRBV11-2 and TRBJ1-2; the D is unclear. This CDR3 is built from 13 residues. Germline V gene lookup returns CDR1 SGHAT and CDR2 FQNNGV. Trimming shortened V by 0 bases and J by 2 bases, and 4 bases separated the two germline ends. The CDR3 nucleotides read TGTGCCAGCAGCTTAGATATGAACTATGGCTACACCTTC. This gives the protein CASSLDMNYGYTF. Variable domain in full (rest from reference TRBV11-2 and TRBJ1-2): EAGVAQSPRYKIIEKRQSVAFWCNPISGHATLYWYQQILGQGPKLLIQFQNNGVVDDSQLPKDRFSAERLKGVDSTLKIQPAKLEDSAVYLCASSLDMNYGYTFGSGTRLTVV.

The chain has TRBV6-1 and TRBJ1-5, with 8 bases matching TRBD1. CDR1 and CDR2 from the germline V gene are MNHNS and SASEGT. With 6 bases clipped from V and 1 base from J, the junction kept 2 bases outside the gene matches. The CDR3 is 14 amino acids. CDR3 DNA: TGTGCCAGCAGAGACAGGGGAAGCAATCAGCCCCAGCATTTT. It encodes CASRDRGSNQPQHF.

The chain combines TRBV4-1 with TRBJ2-1, with a tentative D call TRBD2 (6 bases). Germline V CDR1 and CDR2: MGHRA, YSYEKL. CDR3 length: 12 amino acids. Trimming cost V 8 bases and J 10 bases, with 15 bases left between them. Here the CDR3 reads CASQKSGSEQFF. In nucleotides, the CDR3 is TGCGCCAGCCAAAAAAGCGGGTCCGAGCAGTTCTTC.

The chain links TRBV25-1 to TRBJ2-3; 9 bases align to TRBD2. Germline V lookup: CDR1 MGHDK, CDR2 SYGVNS. The CDR3 loop spans 14 amino acids. Trimming at V came to 3 bases and at J to 6 bases, leaving 4 bases not matched to a gene. The CDR3 region is CASSDSAGGDTQYF. In DNA, the CDR3 is TGTGCCAGCAGTGACAGCGCGGGGGGGGATACGCAGTATTTT.

This clone was observed once. The chain joins TRBV30 to TRBJ2-6; no clear D gene. The CDR3 sequence is 13 residues long. Looked up from germline, CDR1 is GTSNPN and CDR2 is SVGIG (reference sequence). V lost 3 bases, J lost 2 bases, and 5 bases lay in between. CDR3 nucleotide sequence: TGTGCCTGGAGGACTGCTGGGGCCAACGTCCTGACTTTC. Its translation: CAWRTAGANVLTF.

This chain uses TRBV4-1 with TRBJ1-4; the D gene is possibly TRBD1 (6 bases). The CDR3 loop spans 15 amino acids. CDR1 is MGHRA, CDR2 YSYEKL, per germline. Trimming shortened V by 2 bases and J by 7 bases, and 14 bases separated the two germline ends. The CDR3 spells CASSQTSNRVEKLFF. Written as DNA, the CDR3 is TGCGCCAGCAGCCAAACATCAAACAGGGTTGAAAAACTGTTTTTT.

This rearrangement joins TRBV27 to TRBJ1-2, with D hard to call. CDR1 and CDR2 (germline): MNHEY, SMNVEV (reference sequence). This CDR3 region has 12 residues. The V end lost 6 bases, the J end lost 5 bases, and 10 bases lay between the germline ends. The CDR3 region has the DNA TGTGCCAGCAGCCCTGGAGGGTATGGCTACACCTTC. Amino acid sequence: CASSPGGYGYTF.

V and J are TRBV5-4 and TRBJ1-1; possible D gene TRBD1, 6 bases. V lost 4 bases to trimming and J lost 3 bases, with 16 bases between them. CDR1 is SGHNT, CDR2 YYREEE, per germline (reference sequence). The CDR3 consists of 15 residues. Written as DNA, the CDR3 is TGTGCCAGCAGCGCCAACAGGGAATCGGACACTGAAGCTTTCTTT. Amino acid sequence: CASSANRESDTEAFF.

The V and J genes are TRBV19 and TRBJ1-1, with TRBD1 matching over 7 bases. V trimming: 3 bases; J trimming: 3 bases; junction bases outside the gene matches: 4. This CDR3 region has 14 residues. The germline CDR1 and CDR2 sequences are LNHDA and SQIVND (reference sequence). CDR3 residues: CASSIWQGDTEAFF. Written as DNA, the CDR3 is TGTGCCAGTAGTATTTGGCAGGGGGACACTGAAGCTTTCTTT.

The V and J genes are TRBV6-1 and TRBJ1-5, with D tentatively TRBD1 (6 bases). Per germline, CDR1 MNHNS and CDR2 SASEGT. CDR3 size: 13 residues. With 5 bases removed from V and 5 bases from J, the gap between germline ends came to 10 bases. CDR3 DNA: TGTGCCAGCAGTTATGAGGGGGATCAGCCCCAGCATTTT. The encoded protein is CASSYEGDQPQHF.